The rows below give T cell receptor beta chains drawn from one sample of a study of control samples from healthy donors and cancer patients. Generated by immunoSEQ multiplex PCR, the TCRdb table keeps only in-frame clones and is missing some. This table has some 130,000 clones, 75% to 95% appearing once. Sequencing was done on a sample of blood. These receptors were collected from a man aged 35-49 years in good health. Both conserved end residues are part of each CDR3. The order of the fields is clone size, V gene, J gene, D gene, CDR3 protein, CDR3 DNA. The D gene is left open where the match is weak. Only part of the rows carry a size: once, few, many, or a class if the clone is expanded.

few	TRBV7-9	TRBJ1-3	-	CASSLQGNTIYF	TGTGCCAGCAGCCTACAAGGAAACACCATATATTTT
-	TRBV5-1	TRBJ2-7	-	CASSLGGDPVEQYF	TGCGCCAGCAGCTTGGGAGGGGACCCCGTAGAGCAGTACTTC
-	TRBV6-5	TRBJ2-2	TRBD1	CASSTQGAGTGELFF	TGTGCCAGCAGTACACAGGGGGCGGGGACCGGGGAGCTGTTTTTT
-	TRBV12-2	TRBJ2-3	-	CASRLGGGTQYF	TGTGCAAGTCGCTTAGGCGGGGGTACGCAGTATTTT
-	TRBV27	TRBJ2-7	-	CASSFQYGYEQYF	TGTGCCAGCAGTTTCCAGTATGGCTACGAGCAGTACTTC
-	TRBV5-1	TRBJ2-5	-	CASSLYPDGQETQYF	TGCGCCAGCAGCTTGTATCCGGACGGACAAGAGACCCAGTACTTC
-	TRBV5-4	TRBJ1-2	-	CASSFQWVLDGYTF	TGTGCCAGCAGCTTCCAATGGGTTCTCGATGGCTACACCTTC
-	TRBV27	TRBJ2-5	-	CASRFRALETQYF	TGTGCCAGCAGGTTCCGAGCTCTCGAGACCCAGTACTTC
-	TRBV6-5	TRBJ1-5	-	CASSLDILANQPQHF	TGTGCCAGCAGTTTGGACATACTAGCAAATCAGCCCCAGCATTTT
-	TRBV30	TRBJ1-2	TRBD1	CAWSGTGHGYTF	TGTGCCTGGAGTGGGACAGGGCATGGCTACACCTTC
-	TRBV7-9	TRBJ1-2	-	CASSRSGYGYTF	TGTGCCAGCAGCCGTTCGGGCTATGGCTACACCTTC
-	TRBV7-9	TRBJ2-7	-	CASSLDMYEQYF	TGTGCCAGCAGCTTGGATATGTACGAGCAGTACTTC
-	TRBV5-1	TRBJ2-7	TRBD1	CASSLTNRGSSYEQYF	TGCGCCAGCAGCCTAACCAACAGGGGCAGCTCCTACGAGCAGTACTTC
-	TRBV9	TRBJ2-7	TRBD1	CASSSENRGLYEQYF	TGTGCCAGCAGCTCCGAAAACAGGGGTCTATACGAGCAGTACTTC
once	TRBV5-6	TRBJ2-1	TRBD2	CASSLRGLGYNEQFF	TGTGCCAGCAGCTTAAGAGGACTAGGATACAATGAGCAGTTCTTC
-	TRBV11-2	TRBJ2-5	-	CASSPRWGETQYF	TGTGCCAGCAGCCCCCGGTGGGGTGAGACCCAGTACTTC
-	TRBV3-1/TRBV3-2	TRBJ2-3	TRBD2	CASSPLGGASDTQYF	TGTGCCAGCAGCCCCCTCGGGGGGGCCTCAGATACGCAGTATTTT
-	TRBV7-8	TRBJ1-1	-	CASSLAVPNTEAFF	TGTGCCAGCAGCTTAGCGGTCCCGAACACTGAAGCTTTCTTT
-	TRBV18	TRBJ2-2	-	CASSPGRTGTGELFF	TGTGCCAGCTCACCAGGAAGGACGGGGACCGGGGAGCTGTTTTTT
-	TRBV28	TRBJ1-1	TRBD1	CASSFQGGALYTEAFF	TGTGCCAGCAGTTTTCAAGGGGGCGCGTTATACACTGAAGCTTTCTTT
-	TRBV6-1	TRBJ2-7	-	CASSEAQGVVYEQYF	TGTGCCAGCAGTGAAGCCCAGGGTGTTGTGTACGAGCAGTACTTC
-	TRBV2	TRBJ2-1	-	CASSGADPYNEQFF	TGTGCCAGCAGTGGGGCCGACCCTTACAATGAGCAGTTCTTC
-	TRBV4-1	TRBJ2-4	TRBD1	CASSPGTVTKNIQYF	TGCGCCAGCAGCCCCGGGACAGTTACCAAAAACATTCAGTACTTC
-	TRBV5-5	TRBJ1-1	-	CASSFPGQTNTEAFF	TGTGCCAGCAGCTTTCCGGGACAAACGAACACTGAAGCTTTCTTT
-	TRBV5-1	TRBJ1-5	-	CASSPFGIDSNQPQHF	TGCGCCAGCAGCCCCTTTGGTATCGACAGCAATCAGCCCCAGCATTTT
-	TRBV27	TRBJ1-6	-	CASSALPPGVGISYNSPLHF	TGTGCCAGCAGTGCACTACCCCCTGGGGTTGGGATCTCCTATAATTCACCCCTCCACTTT